This TCR beta chain was captured by sequencing in a study of blood T cell repertoires in COVID-19. About the research overall: There were acute and convalescent COVID-19 samples, and they came from the United States, Italy and Spain. T cells, B-cell-depleted T cells, or PBMCs provided the cDNA or gDNA that served as material.

Per the original methods: From reference gene primer amplification, estimates of nucleated cell counts were derived. The protocol was immunoSEQ multiplex PCR, while the TCRdb copy is restricted to in-frame clones and leaves out a portion. V, J and clone size are those of that table, while D and trimming were read from the DNA. Of 100,000 or so clones listed, around nine tenths are singletons. This clone has only one observation. CDR1 and CDR2 (germline): SGHRS, YFSETQ. The CDR3 runs 14 residues. Trimming shortened V by 0 bases and J by 3 bases, and 8 bases separated the two germline ends. This receptor was obtained from a woman aged 45-59 years in a cohort sampled during active COVID-19. The chain joins TRBV5-1 to TRBJ2-3, with D possibly being TRBD2 (6 bases). The sample taken for sequencing was peripheral blood. The CDR3 DNA sequence: TGCGCCAGCAGCTTGGCGGGAGTAACAGATACGCAGTATTTT. This encodes CASSLAGVTDTQYF.